This T cell receptor beta chain comes out of a study of response to subunit inactivated influenza vaccine. Per the germline V gene, CDR1 is SGHVS and CDR2 is FQNEAQ. CDR3 length equals 13 residues. The germline V and J ends were trimmed by 5 bases and 13 bases, with 18 bases remaining between them. TCRdb used MiXCR to reprocess the RT-PCR reads, holding one entry per CDR3 protein. The sample contains over 150,000 distinct CDR3 sequences, around 10% of which appear only once. The V and J genes are TRBV7-8 and TRBJ2-1, with D perhaps matching TRBD2 (6 bases). This specimen consisted of CD8+ T cells sorted from PBMCs, obtained around 2 years after vaccination. The origin of this receptor is a man aged 50-75 years who received an inactivated influenza vaccine. The CDR3: CASSTGLLSFQFF. The CDR3 region has the DNA TGTGCCAGCAGCACCGGACTACTTAGCTTTCAGTTCTTC. The full variable domain, completed using reference TRBV7-8 and TRBJ2-1, is GAGVSQSPRYKVAKRGQDVALRCDPISGHVSLFWYQQALGQGPEFLTYFQNEAQLDKSGLPSDRFFAERPEGSVSTLKIQRTQQEDSAVYLCASSTGLLSFQFFGPGTRLTVL.